A single sample is the source of the 7 T cell receptor beta chains below, sequenced in a study of tissue T cells after allogeneic stem cell transplantation. TCRdb's table, derived via immunoSEQ multiplex PCR, lists solely in-frame clones and lacks some. The table lists a few hundred clones, around nine tenths of them singletons, with less than 15% in the top ten. Material: duodenal tissue, obtained at autopsy. The receptors derive from a male patient between 35 and 69 years old with steroid-refractory graft-versus-host disease after an allogeneic stem cell transplant. Part of the T cell pool may stem from the graft donor.

This clone showed up just a few times. The chain is built from TRBV11-3 and TRBJ1-1; tentative D call: TRBD1 (5 bases). This CDR3 is 14 amino acids long. From germline, CDR1 is SGHNT and CDR2 YENEEA. Deletions cut 5 bases from V and 7 bases from J, with 17 bases between. As DNA, the CDR3 is TGTGCCAGCAGCCCGGGGCGGTGGGGCGGTGAAGCTTTCTTT. Protein sequence: CASSPGRWGGEAFF.

V usage is TRBV2 and J usage is TRBJ2-1; the match to TRBD2 covers 14 bases. The CDR3 runs 15 residues. CDR1 is SNHLY, CDR2 FYNNEI, per germline. The junction had 10 bases not matched to a gene; V was cut back by 10 bases and J by 8 bases. The CDR3 sequence: CAIWRGTSGGDEQFF. The CDR3 DNA sequence: TGTGCCATCTGGCGGGGGACTAGCGGGGGTGATGAGCAGTTCTTC.

The chain employs TRBV19 and TRBJ1-1, with TRBD1 as a possible D gene (6 bases). The CDR3 spans 14 residues. The germline V gene encodes CDR1 LNHDA and CDR2 SQIVND (reference sequence). V lost 1 base and J lost 7, with 13 bases in between. The CDR3 loop reads CASSIGAGAGEAFF. CDR3 bases: TGTGCCAGTAGTATAGGGGCGGGGGCAGGTGAAGCTTTCTTT.

The chain is built from TRBV7-2 and TRBJ1-2; a possible D gene is TRBD1 (5 bases). Germline CDR1 is SGHTA and CDR2 is FQGNSA. CDR3 length: 16 amino acids. V was pared by 5 bases and J by 1 base, with 17 bases between. The CDR3 sequence is CASSQPGRGNNYGYTF. Written as DNA, the CDR3 is TGTGCCAGCAGCCAACCCGGGAGGGGAAATAACTATGGCTACACCTTC.

J is TRBJ1-1 and V is TRBV7-9; 10 bases agree with TRBD1. V gave up 5 bases and J gave up 6 bases; unmatched junction bases: 9. This CDR3 spans 15 amino acids. Germline V gene sequence: CDR1 SEHNR, CDR2 FQNEAQ (reference sequence). The CDR3 DNA sequence: TGTGCCAGCAGCCGTCCCGGGACAGGGGAGGCTGAAGCTTTCTTT. It specifies CASSRPGTGEAEAFF.

The chain links TRBV28 to TRBJ1-3; TRBD1 matches 7 bases. Germline V gives CDR1 MDHEN, CDR2 SYDVKM. The CDR3 is 15 amino acids. V shed 5 bases and J 2 bases; nucleotides not matched to a gene: 6. CDR3 amino acids: CASSPHDRAGNTIYF. The CDR3 DNA reads TGTGCCAGCAGTCCCCACGACAGGGCTGGAAACACCATATATTTT.

V usage is TRBV7-3 and J usage is TRBJ1-2, with D perhaps TRBD1 (5 bases). Trimming took off 2 bases at V and 7 bases at J, with 14 bases between the two ends. The CDR3 runs 14 residues. Germline lookup yields CDR1 SGHTA and CDR2 FQGTGA. The CDR3 loop is CASSLSAAGLGYTF. In DNA form, the CDR3 reads TGTGCCAGCAGCTTATCCGCCGCGGGGCTTGGCTACACCTTC.